This TCR beta chain was profiled in a study of blood T cell repertoires in COVID-19. Across the study: The United States, Italy and Spain supplied acute and convalescent COVID-19 samples.

Per the original data handling: It was from reference gene primer amplification that nucleated cell counts were estimated. Some clones are missing from TCRdb's copy, which holds only in-frame ones; the method was immunoSEQ multiplex PCR. V, J and clone size are taken as reported in that table, and D and trimming were inferred from the DNA itself. The repertoire holds roughly 78,000 clones, with 65% to 85% as singletons. CDR3 length equals 12 residues. From germline, CDR1 is MNHEY and CDR2 SVGAGI. Trimming left V 9 bases short and J 7 bases short, with 13 bases between. The chain joins TRBV6-5 to TRBJ1-5, with D tentatively TRBD1 (6 bases). The source material was peripheral blood. The sequence derives from a man aged 50-60 years with COVID-19, enrolled during active disease. The CDR3: CASSQGPQPQHF. The CDR3 DNA follows: TGTGCCAGTTCACAGGGTCCGCAGCCCCAGCATTTT.